This T cell receptor (beta chain) emerged from a study of blood T cell repertoires in COVID-19. Whole-study context: There were acute and convalescent COVID-19 samples, and they came from the United States, Italy and Spain. PBMCs, B-cell-depleted T cells, or T cells were the source of the cDNA or gDNA that made up the material.

V gave up 7 bases and J gave up 2 bases, with 18 bases separating them. The CDR3 extends over 16 amino acids. Germline assignment: CDR1 LNHDA and CDR2 SQIVND (reference sequence). Only in-frame clones appear in the TCRdb table, and some are missing; sequencing was by immunoSEQ multiplex PCR. The sample gives approximately 120,000 clones, around 80% of which show up once; roughly 7.9% is in the top ten. This chain joins TRBV19 and TRBJ1-3; no firm D call. Sequenced sample: peripheral blood. The sequence was obtained from a woman of 80 years or more with active or convalescent COVID-19. DNA of the CDR3: TGTGCCAGTACCCAAAATCCCCTGACTACTGGAAACACCATATATTTT. Its translation is CASTQNPLTTGNTIYF.